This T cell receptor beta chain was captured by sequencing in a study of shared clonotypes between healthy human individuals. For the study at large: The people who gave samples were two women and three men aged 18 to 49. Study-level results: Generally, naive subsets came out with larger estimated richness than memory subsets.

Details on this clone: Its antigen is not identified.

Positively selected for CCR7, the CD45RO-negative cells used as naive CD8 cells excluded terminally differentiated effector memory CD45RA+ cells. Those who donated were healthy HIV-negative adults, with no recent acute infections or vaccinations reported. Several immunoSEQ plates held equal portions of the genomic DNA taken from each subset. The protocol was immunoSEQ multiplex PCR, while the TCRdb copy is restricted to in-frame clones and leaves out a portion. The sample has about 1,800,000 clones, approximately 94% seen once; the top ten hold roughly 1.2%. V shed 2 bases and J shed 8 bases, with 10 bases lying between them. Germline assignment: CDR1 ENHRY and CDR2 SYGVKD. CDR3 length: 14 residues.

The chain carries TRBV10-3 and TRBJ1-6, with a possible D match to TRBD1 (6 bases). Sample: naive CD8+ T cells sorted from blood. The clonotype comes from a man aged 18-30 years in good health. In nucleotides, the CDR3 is TGTGCCATCAGTGAGGAGGGGGTGGATTCACCCCTCCACTTT. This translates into CAISEEGVDSPLHF.